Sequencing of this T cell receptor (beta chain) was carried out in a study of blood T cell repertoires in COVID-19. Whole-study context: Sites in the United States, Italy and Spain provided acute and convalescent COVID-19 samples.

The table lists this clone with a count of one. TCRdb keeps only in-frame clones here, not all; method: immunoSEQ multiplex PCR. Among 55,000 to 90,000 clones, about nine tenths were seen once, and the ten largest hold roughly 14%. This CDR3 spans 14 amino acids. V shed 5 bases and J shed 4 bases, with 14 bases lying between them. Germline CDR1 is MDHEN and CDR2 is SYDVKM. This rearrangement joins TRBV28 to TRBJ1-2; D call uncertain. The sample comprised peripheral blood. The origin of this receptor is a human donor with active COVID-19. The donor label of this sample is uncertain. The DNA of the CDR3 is TGTGCCAGCAGTAGCAATGATAAGCCCTATGGCTACACCTTC. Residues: CASSSNDKPYGYTF.